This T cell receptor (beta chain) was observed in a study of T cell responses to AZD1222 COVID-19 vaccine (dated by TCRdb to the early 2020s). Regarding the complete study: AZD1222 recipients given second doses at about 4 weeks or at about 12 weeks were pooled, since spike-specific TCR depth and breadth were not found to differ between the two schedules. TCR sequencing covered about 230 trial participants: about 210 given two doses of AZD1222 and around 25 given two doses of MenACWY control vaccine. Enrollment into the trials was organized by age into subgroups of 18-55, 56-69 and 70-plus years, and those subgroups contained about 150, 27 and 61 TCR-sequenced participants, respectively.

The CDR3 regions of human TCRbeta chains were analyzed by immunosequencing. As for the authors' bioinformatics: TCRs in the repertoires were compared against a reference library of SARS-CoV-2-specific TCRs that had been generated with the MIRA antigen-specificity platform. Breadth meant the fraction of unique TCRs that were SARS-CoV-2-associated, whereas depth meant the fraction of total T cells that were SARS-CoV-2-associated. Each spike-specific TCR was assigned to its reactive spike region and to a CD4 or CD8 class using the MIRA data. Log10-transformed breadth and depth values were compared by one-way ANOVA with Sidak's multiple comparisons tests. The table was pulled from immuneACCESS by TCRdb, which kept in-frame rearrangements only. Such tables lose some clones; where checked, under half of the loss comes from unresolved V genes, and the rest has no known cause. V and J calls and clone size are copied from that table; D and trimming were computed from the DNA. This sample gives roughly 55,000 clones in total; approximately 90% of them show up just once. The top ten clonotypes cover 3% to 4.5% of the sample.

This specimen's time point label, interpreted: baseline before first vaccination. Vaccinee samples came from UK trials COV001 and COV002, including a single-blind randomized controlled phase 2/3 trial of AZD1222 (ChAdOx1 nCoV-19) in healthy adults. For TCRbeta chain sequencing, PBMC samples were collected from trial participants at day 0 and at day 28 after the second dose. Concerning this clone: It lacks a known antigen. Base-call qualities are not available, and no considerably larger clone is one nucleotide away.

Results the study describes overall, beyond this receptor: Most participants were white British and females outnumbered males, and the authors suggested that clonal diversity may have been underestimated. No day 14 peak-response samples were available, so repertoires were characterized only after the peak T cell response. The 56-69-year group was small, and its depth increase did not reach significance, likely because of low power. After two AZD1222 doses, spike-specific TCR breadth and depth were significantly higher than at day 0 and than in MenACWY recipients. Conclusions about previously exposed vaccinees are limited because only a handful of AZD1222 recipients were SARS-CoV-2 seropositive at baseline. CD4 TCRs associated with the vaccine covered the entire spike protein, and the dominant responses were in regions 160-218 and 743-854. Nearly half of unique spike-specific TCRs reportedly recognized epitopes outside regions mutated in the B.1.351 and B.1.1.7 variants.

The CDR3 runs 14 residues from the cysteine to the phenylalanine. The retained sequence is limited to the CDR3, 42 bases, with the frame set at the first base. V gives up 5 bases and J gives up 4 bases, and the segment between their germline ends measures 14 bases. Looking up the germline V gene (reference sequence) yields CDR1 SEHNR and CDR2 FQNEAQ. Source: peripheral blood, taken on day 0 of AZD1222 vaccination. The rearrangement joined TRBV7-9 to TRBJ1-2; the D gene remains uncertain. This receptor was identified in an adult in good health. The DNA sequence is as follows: TGTGCCAGCAGCCCCCCGCAGGACTTCTATGGCTACACCTTC. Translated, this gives CASSPPQDFYGYTF.